Each of the 10 T cell receptor beta chains below was sequenced from the same sample in a study of cytomegalovirus exposure and HLA in healthy donors. Amplification used 60 Vbeta primers and 13 Jbeta primers. Repertoires were generated with immunoSEQ multiplex PCR, while TCRdb's copy carries only in-frame clones and drops some. The repertoire consists of 75,000 to 95,000 clones, with about 90% occurring once and the leading ten covering approximately 2.2%. The sample comprised PBMCs. These receptors all stem from a man younger than 35 in good health and CMV-seronegative.

The chain links TRBV7-6 to TRBJ1-3; D is uncertain. Per the germline V gene, CDR1 is SGHVS and CDR2 is FNYEAQ. CDR3 length: 17 residues. V was clipped by 1 base and J by 0 bases, with 13 bases between them. The CDR3 protein is CASSLDSYGFSGNTIYF. CDR3 coding DNA: TGTGCCAGCAGCTTAGACTCTTACGGTTTCTCTGGAAACACCATATATTTT.

The chain combines TRBV6-1 with TRBJ1-1; D is possibly TRBD1 (5 bases). This CDR3 spans 10 amino acids. CDR1 and CDR2 (germline): MNHNS, SASEGT. Trimming took off 10 bases at V and 5 bases at J, with 8 bases between the two ends. The CDR3 loop reads CATRGTEAFF. The CDR3 DNA follows: TGTGCCACCCGGGGGACTGAAGCTTTCTTT.

The CDR3 region is CASSELAGGNQPQHF. Written as DNA, the CDR3 is TGTGCCAGCAGCGAGTTGGCAGGGGGCAATCAGCCCCAGCATTTT. The chain employs TRBV2 and TRBJ1-5; D might be TRBD1 (6 bases). Trimming left V 6 bases short and J 2 bases short, with 14 bases between. CDR3 length equals 15 residues. In germline, CDR1 is SNHLY, CDR2 FYNNEI.

The chain links TRBV15 to TRBJ2-3; 8 positions agree with TRBD1. CDR3 size: 15 residues. V was clipped by 5 bases and J by 5 bases; unmatched bases: 9. Germline V gene sequence: CDR1 LNHNV, CDR2 YYDKDF (reference sequence). For the CDR3, the DNA is TGTGCCACCAGCCCCGACAGGGGCGCCTTAGATACGCAGTATTTT. Amino acid sequence: CATSPDRGALDTQYF.

The chain joins TRBV7-9 to TRBJ2-1; D remains unclear. V was cut by 5 bases and J by 7 bases, with 15 bases left in between. This CDR3 comprises 14 residues. Germline V CDR1 and CDR2: SEHNR, FQNEAQ (reference sequence). This chain's CDR3 is CASSEVVSKNEQFF. The CDR3 DNA reads TGTGCCAGCAGCGAGGTAGTGAGTAAAAATGAGCAGTTCTTC. Full variable domain (outside the CDR3, taken from reference TRBV7-9 and TRBJ2-1): DTGVSQNPRHKITKRGQNVTFRCDPISEHNRLYWYRQTLGQGPEFLTYFQNEAQLEKSRLLSDRFSAERPKGSFSTLEIQRTEQGDSAMYLCASSEVVSKNEQFFGPGTRLTVL.

The J gene is TRBJ2-5, the V gene TRBV5-1, with 9 positions matching TRBD1. The CDR3 runs 14 residues. Germline trimming cut 4 bases from V and 5 bases from J; bases unmatched to any gene: 6. Per the germline V gene, CDR1 is SGHRS and CDR2 is YFSETQ. The CDR3 DNA sequence: TGCGCCAGCAGCCCCGGGACAGGGAGCGAGACCCAGTACTTC. This sequence encodes CASSPGTGSETQYF.

This chain joins TRBV7-9 and TRBJ2-7; TRBD1 matches at 8 bases. The CDR3 consists of 15 residues. Germline V CDR1 and CDR2: SEHNR, FQNEAQ (reference sequence). V gave up 5 bases and J gave up 0 bases; unmatched junction bases: 6. CDR3 loop: CASSPLTGASYEQYF. For the CDR3, the DNA is TGTGCCAGCAGCCCATTGACAGGGGCCTCCTACGAGCAGTACTTC.

This clone was observed a few times. CDR3 sequence: CASSSPQGGSYEQYF. The CDR3 bases are TGTGCCAGCAGTTCCCCTCAGGGAGGATCCTACGAGCAGTACTTC. V is TRBV6-5 and J is TRBJ2-7; a possible D gene is TRBD2 (6 bases). This CDR3 comprises 15 residues. In germline, CDR1 is MNHEY, CDR2 SVGAGI. With 4 bases removed from V and 1 base from J, the gap between germline ends came to 14 bases.

The chain combines TRBV9 with TRBJ1-2; the match to TRBD1 covers 7 bases. Germline V CDR1 and CDR2: SGDLS, YYNGEE. The trim removed 0 bases at V and 4 bases at J, leaving 3 bases unmatched. The CDR3 is 14 amino acids. This chain's CDR3 is CASSVGGTVYGYTF. CDR3 DNA: TGTGCCAGCAGCGTAGGGGGGACAGTCTATGGCTACACCTTC.

The J gene is TRBJ1-3, the V gene TRBV27; D may be TRBD1 (5 bases). The V gene lost 5 bases and the J gene lost 2 bases, with 16 bases spanning the gap. Germline CDR1 and CDR2: MNHEY and SMNVEV (reference sequence). CDR3 length: 16 residues. CDR3 amino acids: CASSPSGRGAGNTIYF. CDR3 nucleotides: TGTGCCAGCAGTCCCTCCGGGAGGGGCGCTGGAAACACCATATATTTT.